This T cell receptor (beta chain) was observed in a study of T cells after yellow fever vaccination. MiXCR was run by TCRdb on the 5' RACE reads, yielding one entry per CDR3 protein. The sample consists of about 320,000 distinct CDR3 sequences, around 11% of them appearing once. This clonotype was detected a few times. The CDR3 length is 15 residues. The V gene end was trimmed by 2 bases and the J gene end by 5 bases; junction bases not matched to a gene: 2. Germline-derived CDR1 and CDR2 are SGHTA and FQGTGA. The sample consisted of CD4+ T cells sorted from PBMCs, taken 45 days after the yellow fever booster vaccination. The clonotype was recovered from a man between 18 and 29 years old who received the YFV17D yellow fever vaccine. The rearrangement joins TRBV7-3 to TRBJ2-1; 11 bases are a match to TRBD2. CDR3 DNA sequence: TGTGCCAGCAGCTTAGGGGGACTAGCGGACAATGAGCAGTTCTTC. This sequence encodes CASSLGGLADNEQFF. Full variable domain (outside the CDR3, taken from reference TRBV7-3 and TRBJ2-1): GAGVSQTPSNKVTEKGKYVELRCDPISGHTALYWYRQSLGQGPEFLIYFQGTGAADDSGLPNDRFFAVRPEGSVSTLKIQRTERGDSAVYLCASSLGGLADNEQFFGPGTRLTVL.